The clone carrying this T cell receptor (beta chain) was detected many times. Its antigen is not identified. This sample is drawn from a study of T-cell memory formation after mild COVID-19. TCRdb passed the 5' RACE reads through MiXCR, listing each CDR3 protein once. Of roughly 400,000 distinct CDR3 sequences detected, 16% appear once; the ten largest clones hold around a fifth. Study conclusions and caveats: Among clones peaking at day 37 in the second wave, SARS-CoV-2 specificity remained unconfirmed. CM and EM subsets held most contracting CD4+ clones; EMRA held CD8+ ones.

Germline V gene lookup returns CDR1 SGHKS and CDR2 YYEKEE (reference sequence). This CDR3 is built from 13 residues. V shed 4 bases and J shed 4 bases, with 11 bases lying between them. The TCR sequence derives from a man aged 18 to 30 who had mild COVID-19 (a few samples of this study predate the infection). Cell type and time point are not known. This chain uses TRBV5-5 with TRBJ1-2, with D perhaps TRBD1 (5 bases). The sample was PBMCs or a T cell subset sorted from them (not recorded which). The CDR3 loop reads CASSLGPLYGYTF. CDR3 coding DNA: TGTGCCAGCAGCCTGGGACCGCTCTATGGCTACACCTTC.